Listed here are 5 T cell receptor beta chains from one sample, sequenced in a study of identical twins (dated by TCRdb to the mid-2010s). The library was made by 5' RACE. Instrument on record: Illumina HiSeq 2000. TCRdb redid the processing of the public reads, applying fastp at Q25 and MiXCR, and retained in-frame beta chains. Identical CDR3 protein sequences are pooled into one entry, listed with their most common genes and DNA. The sample contains about 490,000 distinct CDR3 sequences, approximately 16% of them found a single time. 0.44% of the sample is taken by the ten largest. This same sample was also taken into another study, of yellow fever vaccine responses in identical twins.

Sequencing was done on a sample of CD4+ T cells sorted from blood. The receptors originated from a woman between 18 and 30 years old in good health.

The chain combines TRBV6-1 with TRBJ2-1, with 7 positions matching TRBD2. Unmatched junction bases numbered 13, after V lost 5 bases and J lost 6 bases. The CDR3 contains 16 residues. The V gene's germline CDR1 is MNHNS and CDR2 SASEGT. The CDR3 protein is CASSIRGLGGSNEQFF. The CDR3 DNA sequence: TGTGCCAGCAGTATCCGCGGACTAGGCGGATCCAATGAGCAGTTCTTC.

The gene calls are TRBV5-1 and TRBJ2-1; TRBD1 aligns across 7 bases. This CDR3 is 15 amino acids long. The J segment lost 5 bases and the V segment lost 2 bases, leaving 7 bases of the junction unmatched. Germline V gene sequence: CDR1 SGHRS, CDR2 YFSETQ. The CDR3 nucleotides are TGCGCCAGCAGCTTCCTGGACAGGAGAAACAATGAGCAGTTCTTC. This translates into CASSFLDRRNNEQFF.

This clonotype showed up just a few times. The chain uses TRBV20-1 and TRBJ2-5; 10 nucleotides line up with TRBD2. The CDR3 is made up of 15 amino acids. CDR1 and CDR2 from the germline V gene are DFQATT and SNEGSKA (reference sequence). With 6 bases clipped from V and 7 bases from J, the junction kept 14 bases outside the gene matches. In DNA form, the CDR3 reads TGCAGTGCCAGCAGCCCGGGGCTAGCGGGGGTGACCCAGTACTTC. Translating gives CSASSPGLAGVTQYF.

The chain combines TRBV7-9 with TRBJ2-5, with 8 bases fitting TRBD1. The CDR3 has 15 residues. With V trimmed by 5 bases and J by 5 bases, 10 bases remained unmatched. Germline CDR1 and CDR2: SEHNR and FQNEAQ (reference sequence). The CDR3 is CASSAAGGEMETQYF. As DNA, the CDR3 is TGTGCCAGCAGCGCCGCAGGGGGCGAGATGGAGACCCAGTACTTC.

The rearrangement joins TRBV12-3 or TRBV12-4 to TRBJ1-3, with no clear D. The CDR3 is 13 residues long. With 1 base removed from V and 9 bases from J, the gap between germline ends came to 10 bases. The CDR3 coding sequence is TGTGCCAGCAGTTTAGGATGGGAACGCACCATATATTTT. Its translation: CASSLGWERTIYF.